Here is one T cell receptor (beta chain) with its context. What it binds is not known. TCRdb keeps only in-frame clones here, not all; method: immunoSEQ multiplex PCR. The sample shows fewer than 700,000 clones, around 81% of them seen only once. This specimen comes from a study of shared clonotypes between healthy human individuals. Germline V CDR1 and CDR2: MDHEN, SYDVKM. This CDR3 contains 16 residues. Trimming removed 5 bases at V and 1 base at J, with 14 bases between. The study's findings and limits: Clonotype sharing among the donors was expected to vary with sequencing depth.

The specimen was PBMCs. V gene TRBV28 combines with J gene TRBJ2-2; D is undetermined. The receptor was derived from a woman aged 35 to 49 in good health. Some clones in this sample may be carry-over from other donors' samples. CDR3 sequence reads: CASSPPPSMNTGELFF. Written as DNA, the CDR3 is TGTGCCAGCAGTCCCCCCCCCTCAATGAACACCGGGGAGCTGTTTTTT.